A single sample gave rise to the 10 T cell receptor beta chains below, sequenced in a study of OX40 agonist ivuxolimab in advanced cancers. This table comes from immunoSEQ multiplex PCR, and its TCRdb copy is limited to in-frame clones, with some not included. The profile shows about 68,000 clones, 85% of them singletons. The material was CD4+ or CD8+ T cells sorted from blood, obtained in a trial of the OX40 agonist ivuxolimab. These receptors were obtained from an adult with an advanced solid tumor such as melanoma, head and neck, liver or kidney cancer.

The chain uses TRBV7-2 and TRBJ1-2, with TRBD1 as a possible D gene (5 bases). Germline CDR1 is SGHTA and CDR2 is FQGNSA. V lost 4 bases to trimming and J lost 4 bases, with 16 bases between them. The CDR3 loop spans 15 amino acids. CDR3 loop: CASSSQPGIRYGYTF. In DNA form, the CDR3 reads TGTGCCAGCAGCTCCCAGCCAGGGATCCGCTATGGCTACACCTTC.

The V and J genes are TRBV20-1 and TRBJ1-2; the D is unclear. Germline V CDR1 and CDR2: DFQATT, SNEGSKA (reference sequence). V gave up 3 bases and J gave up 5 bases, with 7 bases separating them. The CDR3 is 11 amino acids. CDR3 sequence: CSAREPYGYTF. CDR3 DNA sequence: TGCAGTGCTAGGGAGCCTTATGGCTACACCTTC.

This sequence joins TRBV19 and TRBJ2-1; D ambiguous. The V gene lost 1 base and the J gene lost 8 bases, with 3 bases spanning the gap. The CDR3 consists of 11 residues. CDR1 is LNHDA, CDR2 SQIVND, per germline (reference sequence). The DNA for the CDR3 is TGTGCCAGTAGTATAGGTGATGAGCAGTTCTTC. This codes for CASSIGDEQFF.

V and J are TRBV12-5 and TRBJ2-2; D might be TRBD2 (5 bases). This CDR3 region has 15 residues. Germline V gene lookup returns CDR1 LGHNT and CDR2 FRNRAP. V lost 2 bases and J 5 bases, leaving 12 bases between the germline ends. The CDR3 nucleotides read TGTGCTAGTGGTTTGTGGTCGGGGTCGACCGGGGAGCTGTTTTTT. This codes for CASGLWSGSTGELFF. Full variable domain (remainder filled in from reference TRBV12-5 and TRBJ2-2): DARVTQTPRHKVTEMGQEVTMRCQPILGHNTVFWYRQTMMQGLELLAYFRNRAPLDDSGMPKDRFSAEMPDATLATLKIQPSEPRDSAVYFCASGLWSGSTGELFFGEGSRLTVL.

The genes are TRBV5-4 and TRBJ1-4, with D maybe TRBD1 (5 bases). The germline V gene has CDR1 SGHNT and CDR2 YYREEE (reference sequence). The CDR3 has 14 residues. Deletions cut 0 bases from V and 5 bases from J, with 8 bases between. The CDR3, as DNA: TGTGCCAGCAGCTTGGGACAGAAGAATGAAAAACTGTTTTTT. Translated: CASSLGQKNEKLFF.

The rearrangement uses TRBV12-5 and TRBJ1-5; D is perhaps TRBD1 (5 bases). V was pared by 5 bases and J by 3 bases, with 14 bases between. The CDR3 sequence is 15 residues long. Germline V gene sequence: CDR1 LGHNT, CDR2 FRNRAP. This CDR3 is CASGPPGGPNQPQHF. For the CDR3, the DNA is TGTGCTAGTGGTCCCCCCGGGGGTCCCAATCAGCCCCAGCATTTT.

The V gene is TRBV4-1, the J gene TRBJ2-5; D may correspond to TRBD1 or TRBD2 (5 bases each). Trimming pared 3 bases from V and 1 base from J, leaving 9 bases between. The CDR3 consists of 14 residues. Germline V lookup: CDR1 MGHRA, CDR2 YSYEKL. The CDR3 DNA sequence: TGCGCCAGCAGCCAGACGGGGCCCCAAGAGACCCAGTACTTC. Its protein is CASSQTGPQETQYF.

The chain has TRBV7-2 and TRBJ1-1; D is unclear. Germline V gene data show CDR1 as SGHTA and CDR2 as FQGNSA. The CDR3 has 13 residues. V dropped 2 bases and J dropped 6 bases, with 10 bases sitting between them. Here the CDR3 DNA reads TGTGCCAGCAGCTTATCCAGCCTGGCTGAAGCTTTCTTT. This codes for CASSLSSLAEAFF.

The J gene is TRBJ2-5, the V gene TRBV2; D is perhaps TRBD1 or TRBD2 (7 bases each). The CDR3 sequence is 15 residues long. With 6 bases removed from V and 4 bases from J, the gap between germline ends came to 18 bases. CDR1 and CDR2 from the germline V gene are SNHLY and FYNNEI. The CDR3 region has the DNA TGTGCCAGCAGCCAGGGGGGGCCGGTAAGAGAGACCCAGTACTTC. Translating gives CASSQGGPVRETQYF.

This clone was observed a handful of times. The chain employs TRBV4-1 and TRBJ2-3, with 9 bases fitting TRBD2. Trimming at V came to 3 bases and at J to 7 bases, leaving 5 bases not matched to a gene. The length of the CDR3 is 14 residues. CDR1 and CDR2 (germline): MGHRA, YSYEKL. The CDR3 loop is CASSQGAGGYTQYF. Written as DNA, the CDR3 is TGCGCCAGCAGCCAGGGAGCGGGGGGATATACGCAGTATTTT.